The rows below give T cell receptor beta chains drawn from one sample of a study of post-analysis software for immune sequencing data. Via MiXCR, TCRdb re-called the PCR reads, giving one row per CDR3 protein. The repertoire has about half a million distinct CDR3 sequences, 30% to 40% of them found once; the top ten carry approximately 5.4%. Sequences were obtained from blood. The receptors shown here come from a girl under 18 with multiple sclerosis. Both conserved end residues are part of each CDR3. The order of the fields is clone size, V gene, J gene, D gene, CDR3 protein, CDR3 DNA. D genes are given only for firm matches. Clone size, where shown, is once, few, many, or a class for clones that have expanded.

clone size: NA; V gene: TRBV6-5; J gene: TRBJ2-1; D gene: NA; CDR3 protein: CASSYPLLNPLTYNEQFF; CDR3 DNA: TGTGCCAGCAGTTACCCCTTACTGAACCCCCTTACCTACAATGAGCAGTTCTTC
clone size: NA; V gene: TRBV12-3/TRBV12-4; J gene: TRBJ1-6; D gene: TRBD1; CDR3 protein: CASSPRGALGYSPLHF; CDR3 DNA: TGTGCCAGCAGTCCCAGGGGGGCCTTGGGGTATTCACCCCTCCACTTT
clone size: few; V gene: TRBV5-1; J gene: TRBJ2-1; D gene: NA; CDR3 protein: CASSTFASPGEQFF; CDR3 DNA: TGCGCCAGCAGCACCTTCGCTAGCCCTGGGGAGCAGTTCTTC
clone size: few; V gene: TRBV28; J gene: TRBJ2-7; D gene: NA; CDR3 protein: CASSPSDPREQYF; CDR3 DNA: TGTGCCAGCAGCCCATCAGACCCCAGGGAGCAGTACTTC
clone size: few; V gene: TRBV28; J gene: TRBJ2-6; D gene: NA; CDR3 protein: CAGREGGSGANVLTF; CDR3 DNA: TGTGCCGGGAGAGAAGGAGGCTCTGGGGCCAACGTCCTGACTTTC
clone size: few; V gene: TRBV5-1; J gene: TRBJ2-3; D gene: TRBD2; CDR3 protein: CASSFASGRTDTQYF; CDR3 DNA: TGCGCCAGCAGCTTCGCTAGCGGGCGCACAGATACGCAGTATTTT
clone size: NA; V gene: TRBV11-2; J gene: TRBJ2-5; D gene: TRBD1; CDR3 protein: CASSVYSGTGRETQYF; CDR3 DNA: TGTGCCAGCAGCGTGTACTCCGGGACAGGGAGAGAGACCCAGTACTTC
clone size: few; V gene: TRBV6-1; J gene: TRBJ2-1; D gene: NA; CDR3 protein: CASSEVGLAYNEQFF; CDR3 DNA: TGTGCCAGCAGTGAAGTAGGGCTAGCCTACAATGAGCAGTTCTTC
clone size: NA; V gene: TRBV5-1; J gene: TRBJ2-5; D gene: NA; CDR3 protein: CASSSLAEGETQYF; CDR3 DNA: TGCGCCAGCAGCTCCCTCGCGGAAGGAGAGACCCAGTACTTC
clone size: NA; V gene: TRBV4-1; J gene: TRBJ1-1; D gene: NA; CDR3 protein: CASSQGGRARTEAFF; CDR3 DNA: TGCGCCAGCAGCCAAGGGGGGAGGGCTCGCACTGAAGCTTTCTTT
clone size: few; V gene: TRBV20-1; J gene: TRBJ2-7; D gene: NA; CDR3 protein: CSARGGLGLEQYF; CDR3 DNA: TGCAGTGCTAGAGGGGGTCTGGGCTTAGAGCAGTACTTC
clone size: few; V gene: TRBV7-9; J gene: TRBJ2-1; D gene: TRBD2; CDR3 protein: CASSVRGDLAGANNEQFF; CDR3 DNA: TGTGCCAGCAGCGTAAGAGGGGACCTAGCGGGGGCTAACAATGAGCAGTTCTTC
clone size: NA; V gene: TRBV6-2/TRBV6-3; J gene: TRBJ2-3; D gene: NA; CDR3 protein: CASTHPGTDTQYF; CDR3 DNA: TGTGCCAGCACCCATCCGGGCACAGATACGCAGTATTTT
clone size: NA; V gene: TRBV20-1; J gene: TRBJ2-5; D gene: NA; CDR3 protein: CSAAFVGRGETQYF; CDR3 DNA: TGCAGTGCAGCATTCGTGGGTAGGGGTGAGACCCAGTACTTC
clone size: NA; V gene: TRBV5-1; J gene: TRBJ1-1; D gene: TRBD1; CDR3 protein: CASSFGAQGKNTEAFF; CDR3 DNA: TGCGCCAGCAGCTTTGGGGCACAGGGGAAGAACACTGAAGCTTTCTTT
clone size: few; V gene: TRBV25-1; J gene: TRBJ2-3; D gene: TRBD1; CDR3 protein: CASRKSPGQGGTDTQYF; CDR3 DNA: TGTGCCAGCAGAAAAAGTCCAGGACAGGGGGGCACAGATACGCAGTATTTT
clone size: NA; V gene: TRBV10-3; J gene: TRBJ1-2; D gene: NA; CDR3 protein: CAIKREQGLNYGHTF; CDR3 DNA: TGTGCCATTAAACGTGAACAGGGCCTTAACTATGGCCACACCTTC
clone size: NA; V gene: TRBV3-1; J gene: TRBJ2-1; D gene: TRBD2; CDR3 protein: CASSQVPGGAYNEQFF; CDR3 DNA: TGTGCCAGCAGCCAAGTTCCGGGGGGAGCCTACAATGAGCAGTTCTTC
clone size: NA; V gene: TRBV12-3/TRBV12-4; J gene: TRBJ2-1; D gene: NA; CDR3 protein: CASRGGFNEQFF; CDR3 DNA: TGTGCCAGCAGAGGGGGTTTCAATGAGCAGTTCTTC
clone size: NA; V gene: TRBV4-2; J gene: TRBJ1-4; D gene: TRBD1; CDR3 protein: CASSQANPGQGDSGEKLFF; CDR3 DNA: TGTGCCAGCAGCCAAGCCAACCCGGGACAGGGGGATTCGGGGGAAAAACTGTTTTTT
clone size: few; V gene: TRBV20-1; J gene: TRBJ1-6; D gene: NA; CDR3 protein: CSASAPGAYSPLHF; CDR3 DNA: TGCAGTGCCTCCGCCCCAGGGGCTTATTCACCCCTCCACTTT
clone size: NA; V gene: TRBV4-2; J gene: TRBJ2-2; D gene: TRBD1; CDR3 protein: CASSLSGGGTGELFF; CDR3 DNA: TGTGCCAGCAGCCTTTCAGGGGGCGGCACCGGGGAGCTGTTTTTT
clone size: NA; V gene: TRBV11-2; J gene: TRBJ1-6; D gene: NA; CDR3 protein: CASIAGQRTYNSPLHF; CDR3 DNA: TGTGCCAGCATCGCCGGCCAGAGGACCTATAATTCACCCCTCCACTTT
clone size: NA; V gene: TRBV20-1; J gene: TRBJ1-5; D gene: TRBD1; CDR3 protein: CSAGRTGGYSNQPQHF; CDR3 DNA: TGCAGTGCGGGGCGGACAGGGGGCTATAGCAATCAGCCCCAGCATTTT
clone size: NA; V gene: TRBV7-2; J gene: TRBJ2-7; D gene: NA; CDR3 protein: CASSWGEAFSYEQYF; CDR3 DNA: TGTGCCAGCAGCTGGGGGGAAGCTTTCTCCTACGAGCAGTACTTC
clone size: many; V gene: TRBV5-1; J gene: TRBJ1-6; D gene: TRBD1; CDR3 protein: CASSNPGTGGSPLHF; CDR3 DNA: TGCGCCAGCAGTAATCCCGGGACAGGGGGTTCACCCCTCCACTTT
clone size: NA; V gene: TRBV10-3; J gene: TRBJ1-2; D gene: TRBD1; CDR3 protein: CAISDPGTGGLSYGYTF; CDR3 DNA: TGTGCCATCAGTGACCCCGGGACAGGGGGCCTGAGCTATGGCTACACCTTC
clone size: few; V gene: TRBV5-1; J gene: TRBJ1-4; D gene: TRBD1; CDR3 protein: CASSGTGGTTNEKLFF; CDR3 DNA: TGCGCCAGCAGCGGGACAGGGGGAACAACTAATGAAAAACTGTTTTTT
clone size: NA; V gene: TRBV11-2; J gene: TRBJ2-3; D gene: TRBD1; CDR3 protein: CASSPTGVMPDTQYF; CDR3 DNA: TGTGCCAGCAGCCCAACAGGGGTTATGCCAGATACGCAGTATTTT
clone size: NA; V gene: TRBV5-1; J gene: TRBJ2-1; D gene: TRBD1; CDR3 protein: CASSPWTGDYNEQFF; CDR3 DNA: TGCGCCAGCAGCCCCTGGACAGGGGACTACAATGAGCAGTTCTTC
clone size: NA; V gene: TRBV9; J gene: TRBJ2-2; D gene: TRBD1; CDR3 protein: CASSVVGTGNTGELFF; CDR3 DNA: TGTGCCAGCAGCGTAGTCGGGACAGGGAACACCGGGGAGCTGTTTTTT
clone size: NA; V gene: TRBV7-2; J gene: TRBJ2-1; D gene: TRBD2; CDR3 protein: CASSLSTSAGGYNEQFF; CDR3 DNA: TGTGCCAGCAGCCTATCGACGAGCGCGGGGGGCTACAATGAGCAGTTCTTC
clone size: NA; V gene: TRBV15; J gene: TRBJ1-5; D gene: NA; CDR3 protein: CATSRVSQPQHF; CDR3 DNA: TGTGCCACCAGCAGAGTCAGTCAGCCCCAGCATTTT
clone size: NA; V gene: TRBV28; J gene: TRBJ2-3; D gene: NA; CDR3 protein: CASSTGLITDTQYF; CDR3 DNA: TGTGCCAGCAGCACGGGACTCATCACAGATACGCAGTATTTT
clone size: once; V gene: TRBV6-1; J gene: TRBJ2-1; D gene: TRBD1; CDR3 protein: CASIVDRGLLYEQFF; CDR3 DNA: TGTGCCAGCATTGTTGACAGGGGGCTTCTGTATGAGCAGTTCTTC
clone size: NA; V gene: TRBV3-1; J gene: TRBJ2-7; D gene: NA; CDR3 protein: CASSHGTPTYEQYF; CDR3 DNA: TGTGCCAGCAGCCACGGGACGCCGACCTACGAGCAGTACTTC
clone size: few; V gene: TRBV5-6; J gene: TRBJ2-1; D gene: NA; CDR3 protein: CASSFGSNNEQFF; CDR3 DNA: TGTGCCAGCAGCTTCGGGTCCAACAATGAGCAGTTCTTC
clone size: NA; V gene: TRBV13; J gene: TRBJ2-2; D gene: NA; CDR3 protein: CASSLVGNTGELFF; CDR3 DNA: TGTGCCAGCAGCTTAGTTGGGAACACCGGGGAGCTGTTTTTT
clone size: NA; V gene: TRBV6-5; J gene: TRBJ2-1; D gene: NA; CDR3 protein: CVSRQGGGDEQFF; CDR3 DNA: TGTGTCAGCAGGCAGGGGGGTGGGGATGAGCAGTTCTTC
clone size: NA; V gene: TRBV20-1; J gene: TRBJ1-4; D gene: NA; CDR3 protein: CSARDMTYHEKLFF; CDR3 DNA: TGCAGTGCTAGAGATATGACATATCATGAAAAACTGTTTTTT
clone size: NA; V gene: TRBV7-2; J gene: TRBJ2-7; D gene: TRBD1; CDR3 protein: CTSSPSRGTGAEQYF; CDR3 DNA: TGTACCAGCAGCCCGAGTCGAGGGACAGGGGCCGAGCAGTACTTC
clone size: few; V gene: TRBV6-1; J gene: TRBJ2-7; D gene: TRBD1; CDR3 protein: CASSRDRVNEQYF; CDR3 DNA: TGTGCCAGCAGCCGGGACAGGGTCAACGAGCAGTACTTC
clone size: NA; V gene: TRBV20-1; J gene: TRBJ1-1; D gene: NA; CDR3 protein: CSARDQQRPNTEAFF; CDR3 DNA: TGCAGTGCTAGAGATCAACAGAGACCGAACACTGAAGCTTTCTTT
clone size: few; V gene: TRBV6-6; J gene: TRBJ1-1; D gene: TRBD1; CDR3 protein: CASSFGGQGSTEAFF; CDR3 DNA: TGTGCCAGCAGTTTCGGTGGACAGGGGAGCACTGAAGCTTTCTTT
clone size: many; V gene: TRBV29-1; J gene: TRBJ2-3; D gene: NA; CDR3 protein: CSVAGQPRPTDTQYF; CDR3 DNA: TGCAGTGTGGCGGGGCAGCCGCGGCCCACAGATACGCAGTATTTT
clone size: NA; V gene: TRBV20-1; J gene: TRBJ2-3; D gene: TRBD1; CDR3 protein: CSPDRPDTDTQYF; CDR3 DNA: TGCAGCCCGGACAGGCCGGACACAGATACGCAGTATTTT
clone size: NA; V gene: TRBV6-4; J gene: TRBJ2-3; D gene: NA; CDR3 protein: CASSDSNGGRPETTDTQYF; CDR3 DNA: TGTGCCAGCAGTGACTCTAACGGGGGGCGACCCGAAACCACAGATACGCAGTATTTT
clone size: few; V gene: TRBV28; J gene: TRBJ2-7; D gene: NA; CDR3 protein: CASSILRSGEQYF; CDR3 DNA: TGTGCCAGCAGTATCCTTCGATCGGGAGAGCAGTACTTC
clone size: NA; V gene: TRBV29-1; J gene: TRBJ2-1; D gene: NA; CDR3 protein: CSVVVQYNEQFF; CDR3 DNA: TGCAGCGTTGTAGTACAGTACAATGAGCAGTTCTTC
clone size: NA; V gene: TRBV7-9; J gene: TRBJ2-5; D gene: NA; CDR3 protein: CASSFYARETQYF; CDR3 DNA: TGTGCCAGCAGCTTTTATGCGAGGGAGACCCAGTACTTC
clone size: NA; V gene: TRBV20-1; J gene: TRBJ2-1; D gene: NA; CDR3 protein: CSAQGSTYNEQFF; CDR3 DNA: TGCAGTGCCCAGGGGAGTACGTACAATGAGCAGTTCTTC
clone size: few; V gene: TRBV13; J gene: TRBJ2-1; D gene: TRBD2; CDR3 protein: CASSLWRSGGANEQFF; CDR3 DNA: TGTGCCAGCAGCCTCTGGCGTAGCGGGGGGGCTAATGAGCAGTTCTTC
clone size: NA; V gene: TRBV5-1; J gene: TRBJ2-1; D gene: TRBD2; CDR3 protein: CASSLITSGEQFF; CDR3 DNA: TGCGCCAGCAGCCTAATTACTAGCGGCGAGCAGTTCTTC
clone size: NA; V gene: TRBV20-1; J gene: TRBJ1-6; D gene: NA; CDR3 protein: CSAKGGYGSYNSPLHF; CDR3 DNA: TGCAGTGCTAAAGGAGGGTATGGCTCCTATAATTCACCCCTCCACTTT
clone size: NA; V gene: TRBV3-1; J gene: TRBJ2-1; D gene: NA; CDR3 protein: CASRRLEGNEQFF; CDR3 DNA: TGTGCCAGCAGACGACTAGAGGGCAATGAGCAGTTCTTC